This paragraph reports one T cell receptor (beta chain). What it binds is not known. A read error may account for a junction end that differs from germline. The study isolated at least 6.5 million PBMCs from each sample. Germline values: CDR1 MNHEY, CDR2 SVGAGI. The CDR3 runs 12 residues. The record originates from a study of blood T cells in healthy people across ages. Study-wide results and limits: Changes seen in expanded clonotypes were possibly confounded by donor CMV status left unknown. Estimated diversity across one million T cells was deemed an underestimate.

A second PCR of about 7 to 12 cycles used a sample-barcoded 5' primer and a J-beta primer mix. TCRdb recomputed calls from the 5' RACE reads with MiXCR, one row per CDR3 protein. The sample comprises about 1.8 million distinct CDR3 sequences, 49% of which are singletons, and around 2.1% rests with the top ten. The V and J genes are TRBV6-5 and TRBJ2-7; perhaps TRBD1 as D (6 bases). The sequence was collected from a woman aged 35 to 49 in good health. Sequencing was performed on blood. The CDR3: CASSQPGQHLTF. In DNA form, the CDR3 reads TGTGCCAGCAGTCAACCCGGACAGCATCTCACCTTC.